This entry is about one T cell receptor beta chain. The method was immunoSEQ multiplex PCR; TCRdb's version includes in-frame clones alone and lacks a portion of them. The repertoire consists of roughly 69,000 clones, with under 95% occurring once and the leading ten covering more than 1%. CDR3 length equals 15 residues. Germline CDR1 is MNHEY and CDR2 is SMNVEV (reference sequence). The V end was cut by 4 bases, the J end by 1 base, with 13 bases between. The source of the sample is a study of OX40 agonist ivuxolimab in advanced cancers. The sequence was obtained from an adult with an advanced solid tumor such as melanoma, head and neck, liver or kidney cancer. The material was CD4+ or CD8+ T cells sorted from blood, obtained in a trial of the OX40 agonist ivuxolimab. The rearrangement joins TRBV27 to TRBJ1-2; D uncertain. The CDR3 sequence is CASSSHGGINYGYTF. For the CDR3, the DNA is TGTGCCAGCAGTTCCCACGGAGGGATTAACTATGGCTACACCTTC.